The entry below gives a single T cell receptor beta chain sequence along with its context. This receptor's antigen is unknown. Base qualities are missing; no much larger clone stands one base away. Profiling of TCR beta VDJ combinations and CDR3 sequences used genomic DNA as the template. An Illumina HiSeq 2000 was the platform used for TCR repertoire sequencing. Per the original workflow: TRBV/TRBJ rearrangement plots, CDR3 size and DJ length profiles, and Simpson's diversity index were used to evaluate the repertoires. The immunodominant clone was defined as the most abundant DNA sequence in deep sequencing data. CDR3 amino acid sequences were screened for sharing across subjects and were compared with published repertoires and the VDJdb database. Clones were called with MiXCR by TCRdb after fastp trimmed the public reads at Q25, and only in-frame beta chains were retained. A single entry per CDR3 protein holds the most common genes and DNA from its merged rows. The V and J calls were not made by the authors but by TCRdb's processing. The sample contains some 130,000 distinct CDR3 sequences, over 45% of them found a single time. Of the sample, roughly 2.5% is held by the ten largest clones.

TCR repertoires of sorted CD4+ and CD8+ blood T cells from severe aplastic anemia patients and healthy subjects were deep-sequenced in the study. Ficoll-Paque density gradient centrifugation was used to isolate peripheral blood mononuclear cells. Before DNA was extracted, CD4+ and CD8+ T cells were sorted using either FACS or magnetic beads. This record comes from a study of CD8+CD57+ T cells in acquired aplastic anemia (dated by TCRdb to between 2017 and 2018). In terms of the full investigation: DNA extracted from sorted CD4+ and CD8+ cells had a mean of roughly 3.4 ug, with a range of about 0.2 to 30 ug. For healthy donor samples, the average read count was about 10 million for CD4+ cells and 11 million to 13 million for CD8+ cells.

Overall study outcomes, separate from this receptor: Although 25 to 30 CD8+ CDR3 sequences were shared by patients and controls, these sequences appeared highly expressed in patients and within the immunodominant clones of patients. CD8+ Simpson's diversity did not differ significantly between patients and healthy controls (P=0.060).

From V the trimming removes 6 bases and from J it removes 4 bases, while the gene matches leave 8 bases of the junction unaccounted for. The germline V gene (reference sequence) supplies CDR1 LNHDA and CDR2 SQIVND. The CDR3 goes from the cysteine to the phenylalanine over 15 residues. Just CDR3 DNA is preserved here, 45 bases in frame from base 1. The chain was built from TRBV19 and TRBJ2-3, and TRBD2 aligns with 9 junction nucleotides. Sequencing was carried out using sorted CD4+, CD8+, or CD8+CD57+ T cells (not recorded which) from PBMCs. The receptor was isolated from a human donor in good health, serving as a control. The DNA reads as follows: TGTGCCAGTAGGGTACCGGGACTAGCTCCAGATACGCAGTATTTT. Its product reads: CASRVPGLAPDTQYF.